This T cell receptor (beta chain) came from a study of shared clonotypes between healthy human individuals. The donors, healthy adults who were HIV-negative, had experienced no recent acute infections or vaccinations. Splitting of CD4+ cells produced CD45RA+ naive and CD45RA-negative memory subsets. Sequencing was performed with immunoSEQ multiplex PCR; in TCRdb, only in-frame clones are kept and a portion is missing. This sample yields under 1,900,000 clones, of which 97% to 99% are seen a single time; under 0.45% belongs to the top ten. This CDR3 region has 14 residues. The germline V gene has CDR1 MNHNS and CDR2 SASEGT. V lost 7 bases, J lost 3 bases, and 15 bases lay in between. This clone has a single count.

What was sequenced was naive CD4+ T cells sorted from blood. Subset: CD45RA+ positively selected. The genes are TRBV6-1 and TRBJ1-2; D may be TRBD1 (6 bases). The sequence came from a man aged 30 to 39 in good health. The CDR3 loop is CASTTGIGDYGYTF. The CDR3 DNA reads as TGTGCCAGCACCACAGGGATCGGTGACTATGGCTACACCTTC.